This T cell receptor (beta chain) was recorded in a study of spatial heterogeneity in lung cancer. Overall study: Across the raw uncorrected reads, a unique TCR and UMI combination was observed, on average, more than ten times.

Study conclusions and caveats: Blood showed ubiquitous tumor TCRs more often at resection than at routine follow-up.

The CDR3 spans 17 residues. V lost 4 bases, J lost 4 bases, and 12 bases stayed unmatched. Germline V lookup: CDR1 SGHRS, CDR2 YFSETQ. This clonotype was detected ten times or more. What it recognizes is unknown. TCRdb reprocessed the 5' RACE reads with MiXCR, giving one entry per CDR3 protein. The sample includes approximately 40,000 distinct CDR3 sequences, approximately 7% seen only once; the top ten take about two fifths. Time point here: sample taken at primary tumor resection. TCRs were sequenced from unsorted whole RNA of tumor, nontumor lung or PBMC. The chain couples TRBV5-1 to TRBJ2-3; 10 positions match TRBD2. The TCR was taken from a female donor with early-stage non-small cell lung cancer. The source was PBMCs, collected at surgery. CDR3 amino acids: CASSPSISGGPPDTQYF. The CDR3 DNA sequence: TGCGCCAGCAGCCCTTCTATTAGCGGGGGGCCTCCAGATACGCAGTATTTT.